The 8 T cell receptor beta chains below were found in one sample sequenced in a study of shared clonotypes between healthy human individuals. Generated by immunoSEQ multiplex PCR, the TCRdb table keeps only in-frame clones and is missing some. The sample has roughly 530,000 clones; 90% to 96% are singletons. The sequencing input was naive CD4+ T cells sorted from blood. Documented subset: CD45RA+ positively selected. Source of these receptors: a woman in her twenties or thirties in good health.

The chain joins TRBV5-1 to TRBJ1-3; D might be TRBD1 (5 bases). V lost 5 bases and J 0 bases, leaving 12 bases between the germline ends. This CDR3 contains 15 residues. Germline V CDR1 and CDR2: SGHRS, YFSETQ. In DNA form, the CDR3 reads TGCGCCAGCAGTAGGGACGGAAACTCTGGAAACACCATATATTTT. The encoded protein is CASSRDGNSGNTIYF.

The genes are TRBV18 and TRBJ1-5, with TRBD1 matching 8 bases. Germline loops: CDR1 KGHSH, CDR2 LQKENI. The ends lost 3 bases at V and 3 bases at J; junction bases unmatched: 7. CDR3 length equals 16 residues. The DNA of the CDR3 is TGTGCCAGCTCACCGGCAGGACAGGGCACCAATCAGCCCCAGCATTTT. Amino acid sequence: CASSPAGQGTNQPQHF.

This chain's CDR3 is CSVKDGSEAFF. The CDR3 DNA follows: TGCAGCGTCAAGGACGGGAGTGAAGCTTTCTTT. The chain uses TRBV29-1 and TRBJ1-1, with D hard to call. CDR1 and CDR2 (germline): SQVTM, ANQGSEA. Trimming cost V 6 bases and J 7 bases, with 12 bases left between them. CDR3 length: 11 amino acids.

The chain is built from TRBV10-2 and TRBJ2-7; TRBD1 agrees at 8 bases. The CDR3 is made up of 14 amino acids. V lost 3 bases to trimming and J lost 6 bases; unmatched junction nucleotides: 7. Germline V gene sequence: CDR1 WSHSY, CDR2 SAAADI. The CDR3 protein is CASSDGQGAREQYF. The CDR3 nucleotides read TGCGCCAGCAGTGACGGGCAGGGGGCGCGCGAGCAGTACTTC.

The chain links TRBV19 to TRBJ2-2; perhaps TRBD1 as D (6 bases). CDR3 size: 15 residues. Germline CDR1 reads LNHDA; CDR2 reads SQIVND (reference sequence). V lost 4 bases, J lost 2 bases, and 11 bases lay in between. The CDR3: CASSTDRINTGELFF. The CDR3 DNA reads as TGTGCCAGTAGTACCGACAGGATAAACACCGGGGAGCTGTTTTTT.

To note about this clone: Other DNA sequences in the sample encode the same CDR3. The genes are TRBV30 and TRBJ1-3; D is unclear. Trimming stripped 1 base from V and 1 base from J, with 2 bases between. The CDR3 sequence is 12 residues long. CDR1 and CDR2 (germline): GTSNPN, SVGIG (reference sequence). The CDR3 protein is CAWSGSGNTIYF. In nucleotides, the CDR3 is TGTGCCTGGAGTGGTTCTGGAAACACCATATATTTT. Full variable domain (outside the CDR3, taken from reference TRBV30 and TRBJ1-3): SQTIHQWPATLVQPVGSPLSLECTVEGTSNPNLYWYRQAAGRGLQLLFYSVGIGQISSEVPQNLSASRPQDRQFILSSKKLLLSDSGFYLCAWSGSGNTIYFGEGSWLTVV.

This rearrangement joins TRBV6-6 to TRBJ2-7, with D tentatively TRBD1 (6 bases). Trimming pared 6 bases from V and 2 bases from J, leaving 17 bases between. The CDR3 totals 15 residues. Germline V gives CDR1 MNHNY, CDR2 SVGAGI (reference sequence). CDR3 coding DNA: TGTGCCAGCAGCAATACAGGGTTTACTACCTACGAGCAGTACTTC. Its translation: CASSNTGFTTYEQYF.

The V gene is TRBV27, the J gene TRBJ2-7; the D gene is possibly TRBD1 (5 bases). CDR1 and CDR2 from the germline V gene are MNHEY and SMNVEV (reference sequence). V lost 2 bases and J 5 bases, leaving 13 bases between the germline ends. The CDR3 is made up of 14 amino acids. The chain's CDR3 is CASSLPGRADEQYF. CDR3 DNA sequence: TGTGCCAGCAGTTTACCCGGCAGGGCGGACGAGCAGTACTTC.